The 21 T cell receptor beta chains below come from one sample, sequenced in a study of blood T cell repertoires in COVID-19. Clones were sequenced by immunoSEQ multiplex PCR, and TCRdb holds only the in-frame ones, with some missing. The sample holds roughly 87,000 clones, approximately 85% seen once. Sequenced input: peripheral blood. Every receptor here comes from a human donor in a cohort sampled during active COVID-19.

The chain recombines TRBV15 with TRBJ1-5; possibly TRBD1 for D (6 bases). V gave up 5 bases and J gave up 0 bases, with 11 bases separating them. Germline-derived CDR1 and CDR2 are LNHNV and YYDKDF (reference sequence). The CDR3 contains 15 residues. This CDR3 reads CATSGGRNSNQPQHF. As DNA, the CDR3 is TGTGCCACCAGCGGGGGCAGAAATAGCAATCAGCCCCAGCATTTT.

The chain joins TRBV5-1 to TRBJ2-7; D may be TRBD2 (6 bases). The CDR3 runs to 13 residues. Germline V gives CDR1 SGHRS, CDR2 YFSETQ. V gave up 5 bases and J gave up 6 bases, with 15 bases separating them. The CDR3 region has the DNA TGCGCCAGCAGACGCGACGGGGGAGTCGAGCAGTACTTC. Protein: CASRRDGGVEQYF.

The chain has TRBV27 and TRBJ2-3; D is unresolved. Germline-derived CDR1 and CDR2 are MNHEY and SMNVEV (reference sequence). Between the trimmed V and J ends, which lost 3 bases and 4 bases, there was a span of 2 bases. This CDR3 is 11 amino acids long. CDR3 coding DNA: TGTGCCAGCAGTTTCTCAGATACGCAGTATTTT. Translating gives CASSFSDTQYF.

The chain links TRBV27 to TRBJ1-4, with 9 bases that match TRBD1. Germline V gene lookup returns CDR1 MNHEY and CDR2 SMNVEV (reference sequence). This CDR3 has 16 amino acids. The V and J ends lost 3 bases and 8 bases, in that order; junction bases with no gene match: 10. Here the CDR3 reads CASSFSPTGGREKLFF. DNA of the CDR3: TGTGCCAGCAGTTTTTCCCCGACAGGGGGGAGGGAAAAACTGTTTTTT.

The chain combines TRBV28 with TRBJ2-5, with 12 bases lining up with TRBD2. Losses at the gene ends were 7 bases for V and 0 bases for J; bases not matched to a gene: 9. The germline V gene has CDR1 MDHEN and CDR2 SYDVKM. The CDR3 has 17 residues. The CDR3 nucleotides read TGTGCCAGCACCCCTTTCGGACTAGCGGGGTACCAAGAGACCCAGTACTTC. This gives the protein CASTPFGLAGYQETQYF.

The chain employs TRBV2 and TRBJ2-1; D is unclear. Germline V gene lookup returns CDR1 SNHLY and CDR2 FYNNEI. Trimming removed 4 bases at V and 4 bases at J, with 17 bases between. The CDR3 runs 16 residues. This CDR3 is CASSVSYNQLYNEQFF. In nucleotides, the CDR3 is TGTGCCAGCAGTGTTTCGTATAACCAACTATACAATGAGCAGTTCTTC.

The chain combines TRBV18 with TRBJ2-2; D might be TRBD1 (6 bases). The CDR3 totals 14 residues. Trimming left V 6 bases short and J 6 bases short, with 14 bases between. Germline V gene sequence: CDR1 KGHSH, CDR2 LQKENI. The CDR3 is CASSRTVGSGELFF. Here the CDR3 DNA reads TGTGCCAGCTCCCGGACAGTGGGTTCCGGGGAGCTGTTTTTT.

The count of this clone is one. The rearrangement uses TRBV5-6 and TRBJ2-5; 7 nucleotides line up with TRBD2. In germline, CDR1 is SGHDT, CDR2 YYEEEE. The CDR3 is 17 residues long. Trimming cost V 0 bases and J 5 bases; bases outside gene matches: 13. Here the CDR3 DNA reads TGTGCCAGCAGCTTGGGACTAGCCGGCGCCCCGGGGGAGACCCAGTACTTC. It is translated as CASSLGLAGAPGETQYF.

About this clone: A much larger clone sits a single nucleotide away, making a read error possible. This chain uses TRBV5-4 with TRBJ2-2; D not certain. The CDR3 contains 15 residues. With 2 bases removed from V and 0 bases from J, the gap between germline ends came to 8 bases. Germline CDR1 SGHNT, CDR2 YYREEE (reference sequence). DNA for the CDR3: TGTGCCAGCAGCTTAGGCAGCGCGAACACCGGGGAGCTGTTTTTT. Its translation: CASSLGSANTGELFF.

This chain links TRBV5-6 with TRBJ1-2; D possibly corresponds to TRBD1 (5 bases). V was trimmed by 6 bases and J by 8 bases, leaving 17 bases between them. This CDR3 spans 13 amino acids. The V gene's germline CDR1 is SGHDT and CDR2 YYEEEE. CDR3 coding DNA: TGTGCCAGCACCCAACCGGGGGGTCGAGGCTACACCTTC. Translation: CASTQPGGRGYTF.

The V and J genes are TRBV5-1 and TRBJ2-7, with 10 bases fitting TRBD1. V shed 7 bases, J shed 0 bases, and the junction held 10 bases outside the gene matches. CDR1 and CDR2 (germline): SGHRS, YFSETQ. The CDR3 totals 16 residues. The CDR3 DNA is TGCGCCAGCCGACTGGACAGGGGGTTATTCTCCTACGAGCAGTACTTC. Translated: CASRLDRGLFSYEQYF.

This sequence joins TRBV5-1 and TRBJ1-5; 8 bases match TRBD1. Germline V CDR1 and CDR2: SGHRS, YFSETQ. After removal of 1 base from V and 6 bases from J, the junction contained 6 bases not matched to a gene. The CDR3 contains 15 residues. The CDR3 DNA follows: TGCGCCAGCAGCTTGACAGGGGGATTTGGTCAGCCCCAGCATTTT. This encodes CASSLTGGFGQPQHF.

This clone was seen once. The rearrangement joins TRBV6-6 to TRBJ2-1, with TRBD1 matching 8 bases. Germline CDR1 is MNHNY and CDR2 is SVGAGI (reference sequence). Unmatched junction bases numbered 5, after V lost 5 bases and J lost 5 bases. There are 14 residues in the CDR3. The CDR3 spells CASSLRQGNNEQFF. The CDR3 bases are TGTGCCAGCAGTCTCCGACAGGGGAACAATGAGCAGTTCTTC.

This clone has a single count. This chain joins TRBV12-3 or TRBV12-4 and TRBJ1-5; D unclear. V shed 5 bases and J shed 5 bases, with 7 bases lying between them. This CDR3 is 12 amino acids long. The CDR3 nucleotides are TGTGCCAGCAGTCCCAGCGATCAGCCCCAGCATTTT. It is translated as CASSPSDQPQHF.

The rearrangement links TRBV15 to TRBJ2-7, with a weak D call TRBD2 (5 bases). CDR1 and CDR2 from the germline V gene are LNHNV and YYDKDF (reference sequence). Trimming pared 7 bases from V and 1 base from J, leaving 14 bases between. This CDR3 is built from 14 residues. The CDR3 is CATTPGWGSYEQYF. The CDR3 DNA sequence: TGTGCCACCACCCCGGGGTGGGGATCCTACGAGCAGTACTTC. Full variable domain (rest looked up from reference TRBV15 and TRBJ2-7): DAMVIQNPRYQVTQFGKPVTLSCSQTLNHNVMYWYQQKSSQAPKLLFHYYDKDFNNEADTPDNFQSRRPNTSFCFLDIRSPGLGDTAMYLCATTPGWGSYEQYFGPGTRLTVT.

This sequence joins TRBV7-7 and TRBJ2-1, with 12 bases identical to TRBD2. Per the germline V gene, CDR1 is SSHAT and CDR2 is FNYEAQ (reference sequence). The J segment lost 0 bases and the V segment lost 2 bases, leaving 17 bases of the junction unmatched. The CDR3 length is 22 residues. DNA for the CDR3: TGTGCCAGCAGCTTACGGCCGGCGACTAGCGGGAGCGTCTTAAGCTCCTACAATGAGCAGTTCTTC. Protein product: CASSLRPATSGSVLSSYNEQFF.

The chain is built from TRBV28 and TRBJ2-1, with 10 nucleotides matching TRBD2. V lost 6 bases and J lost 5; bases outside the gene matches: 7. The CDR3 is 15 amino acids. Per the germline V gene, CDR1 is MDHEN and CDR2 is SYDVKM. The DNA for the CDR3 is TGTGCCAGCAGCGATCTAGCGGGAGTAAACAATGAGCAGTTCTTC. Amino acid sequence: CASSDLAGVNNEQFF.

The chain employs TRBV2 and TRBJ2-1; a possible D gene is TRBD1 (5 bases). CDR1 is SNHLY and CDR2 is FYNNEI in the germline V gene. This CDR3 contains 13 residues. The ends were cut back, 2 bases at V and 9 bases at J, with 11 bases in the middle. The DNA of the CDR3 is TGTGCCAGCAGTGAAATCGTCCAGGGTGAGCAGTTCTTC. As protein: CASSEIVQGEQFF. Using reference TRBV2 and TRBJ2-1 for the parts outside the CDR3, the full variable domain is EPEVTQTPSHQVTQMGQEVILRCVPISNHLYFYWYRQILGQKVEFLVSFYNNEISEKSEIFDDQFSVERPDGSNFTLKIRSTKLEDSAMYFCASSEIVQGEQFFGPGTRLTVL.

This chain connects TRBV6-2 or TRBV6-3 to TRBJ2-7, with 8 bases aligning to TRBD2. The CDR3 contains 14 residues. Germline-derived CDR1 and CDR2 are MNHEY and SVGEGT. V dropped 1 base and J dropped 5; count of bases not matched to a gene: 4. In DNA form, the CDR3 reads TGTGCCAGCAGTTACTATTCGGGGGGGGACGAGCAGTACTTC. It translates to CASSYYSGGDEQYF.

This chain connects TRBV28 to TRBJ2-3; D gene unclear. This CDR3 spans 11 amino acids. Germline CDR1 reads MDHEN; CDR2 reads SYDVKM. The V end lost 6 bases, the J end lost 7 bases, and 8 bases lay between the germline ends. The CDR3 loop reads CASRVDYTQYF. The CDR3, as DNA: TGTGCCAGCAGAGTAGATTATACGCAGTATTTT. The full variable domain, rest sourced from reference TRBV28 and TRBJ2-3, is DVKVTQSSRYLVKRTGEKVFLECVQDMDHENMFWYRQDPGLGLRLIYFSYDVKMKEKGDIPEGYSVSREKKERFSLILESASTNQTSMYLCASRVDYTQYFGPGTRLTVL.

The chain carries TRBV28 and TRBJ1-4; 7 positions agree with TRBD1. The trim removed 5 bases at V and 1 base at J, leaving 1 base unmatched. The CDR3 has 14 residues. Germline assignment: CDR1 MDHEN and CDR2 SYDVKM. The CDR3 nucleotides are TGTGCCAGCAGTCCAGGGGGAACTAATGAAAAACTGTTTTTT. The encoded protein is CASSPGGTNEKLFF. The full variable domain, completed using reference TRBV28 and TRBJ1-4, is DVKVTQSSRYLVKRTGEKVFLECVQDMDHENMFWYRQDPGLGLRLIYFSYDVKMKEKGDIPEGYSVSREKKERFSLILESASTNQTSMYLCASSPGGTNEKLFFGSGTQLSVL.